The clone carrying this T cell receptor beta chain was picked up one time. The antigen remains undetermined. The sample originates from a study of human versus mouse CDR3 diversity and MHC coevolution. Notes on the study in general: Mice had fewer CDR3 deletions and insertions than humans on average. By iCHAO1, human TCR beta clonotypes numbered roughly 1.7 million, the most.

The CDR3 consists of 16 residues. Trimming left V 4 bases short and J 8 bases short, with 24 bases between. CDR1 and CDR2 (germline): SGHRS, YFSETQ. TCRdb's table, derived via immunoSEQ multiplex PCR, lists solely in-frame clones and lacks some. The table lists 60,000 to 95,000 clones, around 90% of them singletons. V is TRBV5-1 and J is TRBJ1-2; D is perhaps TRBD1 (6 bases). The sample taken for sequencing was naive CD4+ T cells from blood. Specified subset: CD45RO-negative CD62L-positive naive CD4 T cells. The source is a person between 30 and 69 years old in good health. Written as DNA, the CDR3 is TGCGCCAGCAGCCCAGACCTGACAGGTTCCCTGAGGGGCTACACCTTC. Protein: CASSPDLTGSLRGYTF.